This T cell receptor (beta chain) emerged from a study of T cell responses to AZD1222 COVID-19 vaccine. Background on the study: Samples with a second dose at about 4 or about 12 weeks were pooled together.

Only in-frame clones appear in the TCRdb table, and some are missing; sequencing was by immunoSEQ multiplex PCR. The sample contains about 150,000 clones, over 75% of which appear only once. Regarding the study as a whole: Spike-specific TCR breadth and depth went up after people got two AZD1222 doses. The donor cohort was predominantly white British with a female majority, and clonal diversity may have been underestimated.

About this clone itself: Its matching antigen is unknown.

Germline V gene data show CDR1 as SGHTA and CDR2 as FQGTGA. The CDR3 extends over 18 amino acids. The junction had 11 bases not matched to a gene; V was cut back by 4 bases and J by 4 bases. The TCR comes from an adult in good health. The sample was peripheral blood, taken on day 0 of AZD1222 vaccination. V and J are TRBV7-3 and TRBJ2-4; the match to TRBD2 covers 12 bases. CDR3 sequence reads: CASSSSPMTSGGKNIQYF. CDR3 DNA sequence: TGTGCCAGCAGCTCCTCGCCGATGACTAGCGGGGGAAAAAACATTCAGTACTTC.